This T cell receptor beta chain came from a study of shared clonotypes between healthy human individuals. Study-wide points: Even with large depth, rarefaction showed that sorted-subset sequencing was incomplete.

For this clone: Its specificity is not known.

Produced via immunoSEQ multiplex PCR; TCRdb's table is partial and in-frame only. The profile shows about 680,000 clones, less than 85% of them singletons. The germline gives CDR1 SGHAT, CDR2 FQNNGV. The CDR3 is 13 amino acids. The ends were cut back, 0 bases at V and 5 bases at J, with 6 bases in the middle. Sequencing was performed on memory CD4+ T cells sorted from blood. Subset described: CD45RA-negative fraction. This chain links TRBV11-2 with TRBJ2-3; D not resolved. The origin of this receptor is a woman under 40 in good health. The CDR3 nucleotides read TGTGCCAGCAGCTTAGACCAATTAGATACGCAGTATTTT. Translation: CASSLDQLDTQYF.